In its sample, the clone carrying this TCR beta chain was seen a few times. Its specificity is unknown. TCRdb re-analysed the 5' RACE reads in MiXCR, keeping a single row per CDR3 protein. This sample yields approximately 140,000 distinct CDR3 sequences, of which around 9% are seen a single time; roughly 3.3% belongs to the top ten. The sample belongs to a study of CD8 T cells in ankylosing spondylitis. Study observations and caveats: Ankylosing spondylitis blood appeared to be characterized by a TCR beta motif of about 8 highly homologous variants.

This CDR3 region has 17 residues. The J segment lost 3 bases and the V segment lost 0 bases, leaving 8 bases of the junction unmatched. From germline, CDR1 is MNHEY and CDR2 SVGAGI. Source material: blood, either unsorted or a sorted T cell fraction (not recorded which). The chain employs TRBV6-5 and TRBJ2-7, with 10 bases fitting TRBD1. This TCR was sampled from a male donor with ankylosing spondylitis or in good health (not recorded which). CDR3 nucleotide sequence: TGTGCCAGCAGTTACTCGCCCACGGGGACAGGGGACTACGAGCAGTACTTC. Its protein is CASSYSPTGTGDYEQYF.